The 10 T cell receptor beta chains given below trace back to one sample, sequenced in a study of T cell responses to AZD1222 COVID-19 vaccine. Sequenced by immunoSEQ multiplex PCR; TCRdb stores in-frame clones only, minus some. The data hold about 150,000 clones, with more than 85% observed a single time. Sequencing used peripheral blood, obtained on day 0 of AZD1222 vaccination. These receptors originate from an adult in good health.

This chain connects TRBV3-1 (or the pseudogene TRBV3-2) to TRBJ2-1, with 14 bases aligning to TRBD2. Looked up from germline, CDR1 is LGHDT and CDR2 is YNNKEL (reference sequence). Losses at the gene ends were 3 bases for V and 3 bases for J; bases not matched to a gene: 13. CDR3 length: 20 amino acids. CDR3 nucleotides: TGTGCCAGCAGCCAGGCCGGGACTAGCGGGGGCCCAAATAACTACAATGAGCAGTTCTTC. Its translation is CASSQAGTSGGPNNYNEQFF.

The chain has TRBV2 and TRBJ2-7; unclear D gene. Per the germline V gene, CDR1 is SNHLY and CDR2 is FYNNEI. Trimming removed 6 bases from V and 3 bases from J, with 9 bases in between. The CDR3 totals 12 residues. The CDR3 is CASSYTDYEQYF. The CDR3 DNA reads TGTGCCAGCAGCTATACAGACTACGAGCAGTACTTC.

The chain links TRBV5-1 to TRBJ1-2; D unclear. Germline CDR1 is SGHRS and CDR2 is YFSETQ. CDR3 length: 18 residues. V was clipped by 0 bases and J by 0 bases, with 18 bases between them. CDR3 protein: CASSLGPSGGIANYGYTF. CDR3 nucleotide sequence: TGCGCCAGCAGCTTGGGACCTTCCGGAGGCATAGCTAACTATGGCTACACCTTC.

The V gene is TRBV6-2 or TRBV6-3, the J gene TRBJ2-3; D ambiguous. Germline V gene sequence: CDR1 MNHEY, CDR2 SVGEGT. Trimming stripped 7 bases from V and 8 bases from J, with 16 bases between. The CDR3 length is 13 residues. CDR3 loop: CASTYTSSFTQYF. The CDR3 DNA sequence: TGTGCCAGCACTTATACCTCCTCGTTTACGCAGTATTTT.

This chain connects TRBV5-4 to TRBJ2-2; TRBD1 matches 9 bases. The V gene end was trimmed by 4 bases and the J gene end by 0 bases; junction bases not matched to a gene: 7. CDR1 and CDR2 (germline): SGHNT, YYREEE (reference sequence). The CDR3 sequence is 17 residues long. The CDR3 DNA reads TGTGCCAGCAGCGTTCCGGGACAGGGATCGAACACCGGGGAGCTGTTTTTT. Amino acid sequence: CASSVPGQGSNTGELFF.

The chain uses TRBV14 and TRBJ2-5, with D maybe TRBD2 (5 bases). V gave up 4 bases and J gave up 1 base, with 7 bases separating them. The CDR3 runs 13 residues. Germline CDR1 SGHDN, CDR2 FVKESK. The DNA for the CDR3 is TGTGCCAGCAGCCCACGGGGCCAAGAGACCCAGTACTTC. It encodes CASSPRGQETQYF. Full variable domain (rest looked up from reference TRBV14 and TRBJ2-5): EAGVTQFPSHSVIEKGQTVTLRCDPISGHDNLYWYRRVMGKEIKFLLHFVKESKQDESGMPNNRFLAERTGGTYSTLKVQPAELEDSGVYFCASSPRGQETQYFGPGTRLLVL.

The chain joins TRBV4-3 to TRBJ1-2; 8 positions agree with TRBD1. The CDR3 sequence is 17 residues long. CDR1 and CDR2 (germline): LGHNA, YSLEER. CDR3 coding DNA: TGCCCCACCCGCCCAGGGGGGGACAGGCTCGGTAACTATGGCTACACCTTC. It is translated as CPTRPGGDRLGNYGYTF.

As for this clone: The same CDR3 arises from other DNA sequences in this sample as well. This chain connects TRBV18 to TRBJ2-6; D not certain. The CDR3 is 15 amino acids. Germline values: CDR1 KGHSH, CDR2 LQKENI. The V end was cut by 3 bases, the J end by 0 bases, with 6 bases between. As DNA, the CDR3 is TGTGCCAGCTCACCCGGAGCCTCTGGGGCCAACGTCCTGACTTTC. This gives the protein CASSPGASGANVLTF.

The chain carries TRBV9 and TRBJ2-5, with 9 bases identical to TRBD1. With V trimmed by 0 bases and J by 2 bases, 2 bases remained unmatched. The CDR3 contains 15 residues. The germline V gene has CDR1 SGDLS and CDR2 YYNGEE. The CDR3: CASSVGGQGQETQYF. CDR3 bases: TGTGCCAGCAGCGTAGGGGGACAGGGTCAAGAGACCCAGTACTTC. The complete variable domain, with remaining parts taken from reference TRBV9 and TRBJ2-5, reads DSGVTQTPKHLITATGQRVTLRCSPRSGDLSVYWYQQSLDQGLQFLIQYYNGEERAKGNILERFSAQQFPDLHSELNLSSLELGDSALYFCASSVGGQGQETQYFGPGTRLLVL.

The rearrangement uses TRBV18 and TRBJ2-5; 8 nucleotides match TRBD1. Per the germline V gene, CDR1 is KGHSH and CDR2 is LQKENI. The CDR3 is made up of 16 amino acids. J was trimmed by 3 bases and V by 2 bases; bases with no gene match: 8. As DNA, the CDR3 is TGTGCCAGCTCACCAGGCAGGGGGCTATCGGAAGAGACCCAGTACTTC. Residues: CASSPGRGLSEETQYF.